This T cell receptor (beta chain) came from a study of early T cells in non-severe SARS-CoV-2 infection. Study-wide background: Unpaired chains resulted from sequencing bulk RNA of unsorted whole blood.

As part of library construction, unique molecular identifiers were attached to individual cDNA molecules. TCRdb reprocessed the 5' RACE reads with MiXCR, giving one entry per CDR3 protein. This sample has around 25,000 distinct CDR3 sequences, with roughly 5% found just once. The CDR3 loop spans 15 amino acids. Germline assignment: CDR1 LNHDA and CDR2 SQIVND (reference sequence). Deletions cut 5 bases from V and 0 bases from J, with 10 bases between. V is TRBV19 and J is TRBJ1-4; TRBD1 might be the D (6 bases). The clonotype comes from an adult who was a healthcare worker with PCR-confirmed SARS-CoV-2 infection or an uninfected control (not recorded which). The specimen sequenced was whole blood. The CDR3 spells CASSLYRATNEKLFF. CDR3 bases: TGTGCCAGTAGTCTGTACAGGGCAACTAATGAAAAACTGTTTTTT.